The rows below give T cell receptor beta chains drawn from one sample of a study of blood T cell repertoires in COVID-19. Generated by immunoSEQ multiplex PCR, the TCRdb table keeps only in-frame clones and is missing some. Here the sample spans 42,000 or so clones, 76% being singletons. The sample consisted of peripheral blood. The receptors derive from a man aged 80 or over with acute or convalescent COVID-19. Each CDR3 is given with its conserved first and last residue. D genes are given only for firm matches. Clone size is not always given. Where it is, it says once, few, many or a class for expanded clones.

V	length	J	D	size	DNA	CDR3
TRBV27	15	TRBJ1-1	TRBD1	-	TGTGCCAGCAGTTTACAGGGACAGCTAAACACTGAAGCTTTCTTT	CASSLQGQLNTEAFF
TRBV5-1	16	TRBJ2-5	-	-	TGCGCCAGCAGCTTGCGAACAGGGATCCTCCAAGAGACCCAGTACTTC	CASSLRTGILQETQYF
TRBV11-2	13	TRBJ2-5	-	-	TGTGCCAGCAGCCGATTTAGTGGAGAGACCCAGTACTTC	CASSRFSGETQYF
TRBV7-2	18	TRBJ1-5	-	-	TGTGCCAGCAGCCCCAAGGCACAGGGCCATGAGGGCAATCAGCCCCAGCATTTT	CASSPKAQGHEGNQPQHF
TRBV7-8	16	TRBJ2-3	-	-	TGTGCCAGCAGCCCCCAGAGGAAAAGCCGCACAGATACGCAGTATTTT	CASSPQRKSRTDTQYF
TRBV5-6	13	TRBJ1-5	-	-	TGTGCCAGCAGCTTGGGGCCAGATCAGCCCCAGCATTTT	CASSLGPDQPQHF
TRBV3-1/TRBV3-2	13	TRBJ2-5	-	-	TGTGCCAGCAGCCTCGGACTCAGGGAGACCCAGTACTTC	CASSLGLRETQYF
TRBV5-5	12	TRBJ2-3	-	few	TGTGCCAGCAGCCCACCGCGGGATACGCAGTATTTT	CASSPPRDTQYF
TRBV6-5	14	TRBJ1-1	-	-	TGTGCCAGCAGCCACGGGTCCTTGAACACTGAAGCTTTCTTT	CASSHGSLNTEAFF
TRBV11-2	15	TRBJ2-7	-	-	TGTGCCAGCAGCTTCAGGGGGGCATCGTCCTACGAGCAGTACTTC	CASSFRGASSYEQYF